The 29 T cell receptor beta chains below come from one sample, sequenced in a study of Ad26.COV2.S vaccination and SARS-CoV-2 variants. The table came from immunoSEQ multiplex PCR; TCRdb's copy has only in-frame clones and leaves some out. The sample yields around 300,000 clones, 88% seen once. Treatment given: 15 to 20 received Ad26.COV2.S at low or high dose, single or two shots; roughly 5 received placebo; per-sample allocation not given. On day 63 after the first injection, vaccine and placebo recipients gave samples. The material sequenced was peripheral blood, taken in a trial of Ad26.COV2.S vaccine versus placebo. The origin of the receptors is a person between 18 and 65 years old who received the Ad26.COV2.S COVID-19 vaccine or a placebo.

The V call is TRBV4-1, the J call TRBJ1-3, with D possibly being TRBD1 (5 bases). With 1 base removed from V and 6 bases from J, the gap between germline ends came to 13 bases. The V gene's germline CDR1 is MGHRA and CDR2 YSYEKL. CDR3 length: 15 residues. The CDR3 region is CASSQGGTVVNTIYF. CDR3 sequence (DNA): TGCGCCAGCAGCCAAGGGGGGACGGTGGTAAACACCATATATTTT.

The V call is TRBV6-2 or TRBV6-3, the J call TRBJ2-7; TRBD2 might be the D (6 bases). V lost 4 bases, J lost 2 bases, and 15 bases lay in between. The CDR3 has 15 residues. CDR1 MNHEY and CDR2 SVGEGT come from the germline V gene. The CDR3: CASSSYTGDTYEQYF. The DNA for the CDR3 is TGTGCCAGCAGTTCATACACGGGGGATACCTACGAGCAGTACTTC.

The rearrangement joins TRBV4-3 to TRBJ2-2; TRBD1 matches 7 bases. The CDR3 loop spans 16 amino acids. With 5 bases clipped from V and 2 bases from J, the junction kept 8 bases outside the gene matches. CDR1 and CDR2 from the germline V gene are LGHNA and YSLEER. The CDR3 here is CASSTSTGSNTGELFF. In DNA form, the CDR3 reads TGCGCCAGCAGCACCTCGACAGGGTCCAACACCGGGGAGCTGTTTTTT.

This chain uses TRBV18 with TRBJ1-5, with 7 bases matching TRBD1. Trimming at V came to 3 bases and at J to 1 base, leaving 9 bases not matched to a gene. The length of the CDR3 is 17 residues. The V gene's germline CDR1 is KGHSH and CDR2 LQKENI. CDR3 in DNA: TGTGCCAGCTCACCCTCTGGATACAGGGGCAGCAATCAGCCCCAGCATTTT. Protein: CASSPSGYRGSNQPQHF. The full variable domain, with the rest looked up from reference TRBV18 and TRBJ1-5, is NAGVMQNPRHLVRRRGQEARLRCSPMKGHSHVYWYRQLPEEGLKFMVYLQKENIIDESGMPKERFSAEFPKEGPSILRIQQVVRGDSAAYFCASSPSGYRGSNQPQHFGDGTRLSIL.

The genes are TRBV6-5 and TRBJ1-1; D is possibly TRBD1 (6 bases). Trimming stripped 6 bases from V and 11 bases from J, with 19 bases between. The CDR3 is made up of 13 amino acids. The germline CDR1 and CDR2 sequences are MNHEY and SVGAGI. The CDR3 sequence is CASRADSPPSAFF. CDR3 in DNA: TGTGCCAGCAGGGCGGACAGTCCCCCTTCGGCTTTCTTT.

This sequence joins TRBV7-9 and TRBJ2-7; 7 nucleotides align to TRBD1. CDR3 length: 15 amino acids. After removal of 5 bases from V and 3 bases from J, the junction contained 10 bases not matched to a gene. Germline V gene data show CDR1 as SEHNR and CDR2 as FQNEAQ (reference sequence). The CDR3 region has the DNA TGTGCCAGCAGCCCGGGACAGATCGGAGACTACGAGCAGTACTTC. Translated, it gives CASSPGQIGDYEQYF.

V and J are TRBV4-3 and TRBJ2-1; TRBD2 matches at 10 bases. V trimming: 0 bases; J trimming: 7 bases; junction bases outside the gene matches: 6. The CDR3 length is 16 residues. CDR1 LGHNA and CDR2 YSLEER come from the germline V gene. CDR3 DNA sequence: TGCGCCAGCAGCCAAGATCAGCGGGGGGGCAGGAATGAGCAGTTCTTC. It translates to CASSQDQRGGRNEQFF.

This clone was seen only once. The chain joins TRBV5-1 to TRBJ2-7, with 10 bases identical to TRBD1. Trimming removed 7 bases from V and 0 bases from J; junction bases left unmatched: 13. Germline CDR1 reads SGHRS; CDR2 reads YFSETQ. This CDR3 has 17 amino acids. CDR3 region: CASHQPTGTGASYEQYF. The CDR3 DNA sequence: TGCGCCAGCCATCAACCCACCGGGACAGGGGCCTCCTACGAGCAGTACTTC.

The rearrangement links TRBV7-2 to TRBJ2-7, with D uncertain. The CDR3 contains 13 residues. The germline CDR1 and CDR2 sequences are SGHTA and FQGNSA. Between the trimmed V and J ends, which lost 2 bases and 3 bases, there was a span of 8 bases. The CDR3 DNA reads as TGTGCCAGCAGCTTAAGTCTCGGCTACGAGCAGTACTTC. Amino acid sequence: CASSLSLGYEQYF. Full variable domain (outside the CDR3, taken from reference TRBV7-2 and TRBJ2-7): GAGVSQSPSNKVTEKGKDVELRCDPISGHTALYWYRQSLGQGLEFLIYFQGNSAPDKSGLPSDRFSAERTGGSVSTLTIQRTQQEDSAVYLCASSLSLGYEQYFGPGTRLTVT.

This chain connects TRBV27 to TRBJ1-5, with unresolved D. CDR1 is MNHEY and CDR2 is SMNVEV in the germline V gene (reference sequence). The V end lost 5 bases, the J end lost 1 base, and 9 bases lay between the germline ends. The CDR3 length is 14 residues. CDR3 nucleotide sequence: TGTGCCAGCAGTCCCTCGTCCAGCAATCAGCCCCAGCATTTT. The encoded protein is CASSPSSSNQPQHF.

V gene TRBV10-3 combines with J gene TRBJ1-6, with 8 bases lining up with TRBD1. CDR3 size: 16 residues. The ends lost 3 bases at V and 7 bases at J; junction bases unmatched: 8. From germline, CDR1 is ENHRY and CDR2 SYGVKD. The CDR3 coding sequence is TGTGCCATCAGTGACGGGACAGGATACCAGAATTCACCCCTCCACTTT. Translating it yields CAISDGTGYQNSPLHF.

In its sample, this clone was seen a few times. The chain is built from TRBV6-5 and TRBJ2-3, with D perhaps matching TRBD1 (6 bases). Germline V CDR1 and CDR2: MNHEY, SVGAGI. Deletions cut 6 bases from V and 3 bases from J, with 16 bases between. The CDR3 runs 15 residues. The CDR3 sequence: CASSFLEGVTDTQYF. The CDR3 bases are TGTGCCAGCAGCTTCCTCGAGGGGGTAACAGATACGCAGTATTTT.

This sequence joins TRBV7-9 and TRBJ1-2, with 9 bases aligning to TRBD1. Trimming cost V 1 base and J 4 bases; bases outside gene matches: 13. Germline V lookup: CDR1 SEHNR, CDR2 FQNEAQ (reference sequence). The CDR3 loop spans 18 amino acids. The chain's CDR3 is CASSLGGYAPGQGYGYTF. The CDR3 DNA is TGTGCCAGCAGCTTAGGCGGCTACGCACCGGGACAGGGCTATGGCTACACCTTC. Combining the CDR3 with reference TRBV7-9 and TRBJ1-2 gives the whole variable domain DTGVSQNPRHKITKRGQNVTFRCDPISEHNRLYWYRQTLGQGPEFLTYFQNEAQLEKSRLLSDRFSAERPKGSFSTLEIQRTEQGDSAMYLCASSLGGYAPGQGYGYTFGSGTRLTVV.

This chain joins TRBV28 and TRBJ1-6, with D unclear. Per the germline V gene, CDR1 is MDHEN and CDR2 is SYDVKM. CDR3 length equals 13 residues. The ends were cut back, 3 bases at V and 9 bases at J, with 9 bases in the middle. The DNA of the CDR3 is TGTGCCAGCAGTTTCCTTGGGGTTTCACCCCTCCACTTT. Translating it yields CASSFLGVSPLHF.

CDR3 sequence (DNA): TGTGCCAGCAGCCACTATGAGGGGAACTATGGCTACACCTTC. It specifies CASSHYEGNYGYTF. This chain connects TRBV14 to TRBJ1-2; maybe TRBD1 (5 bases). Between the trimmed V and J ends, which lost 3 bases and 2 bases, there was a span of 10 bases. There are 14 residues in the CDR3. CDR1 and CDR2 from the germline V gene are SGHDN and FVKESK.

This chain connects TRBV7-2 to TRBJ1-4, with a weak D call TRBD1 (6 bases). V shed 5 bases and J shed 4 bases, with 11 bases lying between them. The length of the CDR3 is 14 residues. Germline V gene sequence: CDR1 SGHTA, CDR2 FQGNSA. CDR3 protein: CASSRTVNNEKLFF. The CDR3 DNA sequence: TGTGCCAGCAGCAGGACAGTCAATAATGAAAAACTGTTTTTT.

A remark on this clone: The identical CDR3 is also encoded by other nucleotide sequences in the sample. The CDR3 DNA is TGTGCCAGCTCACTAGGAGAGACCCAGTACTTC. Its translation is CASSLGETQYF. This rearrangement joins TRBV18 to TRBJ2-5, with D hard to call. Trimming stripped 4 bases from V and 4 bases from J, with 4 bases between. Germline V gene data show CDR1 as KGHSH and CDR2 as LQKENI. The CDR3 totals 11 residues.

The chain carries TRBV29-1 and TRBJ1-4; D is perhaps TRBD1 (6 bases). Looked up from germline, CDR1 is SQVTM and CDR2 is ANQGSEA. Trimming left V 6 bases short and J 6 bases short, with 14 bases between. The CDR3 is made up of 13 amino acids. The CDR3 nucleotides are TGCAGCGTCTCTCACCACAGGGATGAAAAACTGTTTTTT. Encoded protein: CSVSHHRDEKLFF. The complete variable domain, with remaining parts taken from reference TRBV29-1 and TRBJ1-4, reads SAVISQKPSRDICQRGTSLTIQCQVDSQVTMMFWYRQQPGQSLTLIATANQGSEATYESGFVIDKFPISRPNLTFSTLTVSNMSPEDSSIYLCSVSHHRDEKLFFGSGTQLSVL.

J is TRBJ1-1 and V is TRBV7-3; 7 positions agree with TRBD1. In germline, CDR1 is SGHTA, CDR2 FQGTGA. The junction had 4 bases not matched to a gene; V was cut back by 5 bases and J by 4 bases. CDR3 size: 13 residues. CDR3 protein: CASSMTGSTEAFF. The CDR3 nucleotides read TGTGCCAGCAGCATGACAGGGTCCACTGAAGCTTTCTTT.

V and J are TRBV7-2 and TRBJ1-1; D not resolved. This CDR3 contains 14 residues. Trimming stripped 3 bases from V and 1 base from J, with 9 bases between. The germline V gene encodes CDR1 SGHTA and CDR2 FQGNSA. The CDR3 bases are TGTGCCAGCAGCTTTGGGCAGCAGAACACTGAAGCTTTCTTT. This encodes CASSFGQQNTEAFF.

In the case of this clone: This specimen includes other DNA sequences encoding the same CDR3. The chain is built from TRBV4-2 and TRBJ2-1; 10 positions match TRBD2. The CDR3 is 17 residues long. The germline gives CDR1 LGHNA, CDR2 YNFKEQ. V was clipped by 2 bases and J by 1 base; unmatched bases: 5. DNA of the CDR3: TGTGCCAGCAGCCAATCTGAGCGGGGGGGATCCTACAATGAGCAGTTCTTC. This gives the protein CASSQSERGGSYNEQFF.

The V call is TRBV4-2, the J call TRBJ1-5; 8 bases agree with TRBD1. CDR1 is LGHNA, CDR2 YNFKEQ, per germline. With V trimmed by 0 bases and J by 5 bases, 9 bases remained unmatched. This CDR3 has 17 amino acids. For the CDR3, the DNA is TGTGCCAGCAGCCAAGATGGGGGACAGGCGGAATATCAGCCCCAGCATTTT. Residues: CASSQDGGQAEYQPQHF.

This chain links TRBV19 with TRBJ2-2; tentative D call: TRBD1 (6 bases). The CDR3 extends over 15 amino acids. V lost 9 bases and J 6 bases, leaving 20 bases between the germline ends. Germline V gene lookup returns CDR1 LNHDA and CDR2 SQIVND (reference sequence). The CDR3 region is CASLQTGPGAGELFF. As DNA, the CDR3 is TGTGCCAGCCTCCAAACAGGGCCCGGCGCCGGGGAGCTGTTTTTT.

The chain combines TRBV28 with TRBJ1-2, with D tentatively TRBD1 (5 bases). Germline lookup yields CDR1 MDHEN and CDR2 SYDVKM. The CDR3 contains 13 residues. V shed 6 bases and J shed 2 bases, with 10 bases lying between them. The CDR3 loop reads CASRPRGNYGYTF. The CDR3 coding sequence is TGTGCCAGCAGGCCAAGGGGAAACTATGGCTACACCTTC.

This chain uses TRBV4-1 with TRBJ1-5; D is ambiguous. The germline V and J ends were trimmed by 4 bases and 5 bases, with 9 bases remaining between them. The CDR3 is 13 residues long. From germline, CDR1 is MGHRA and CDR2 YSYEKL. The CDR3 nucleotides read TGCGCCAGCAGCCTTAGAGAGGATCAGCCCCAGCATTTT. This translates into CASSLREDQPQHF.

This chain uses TRBV12-3 or TRBV12-4 with TRBJ2-1, with D unclear. V dropped 3 bases and J dropped 6 bases, with 6 bases sitting between them. CDR3 length: 12 amino acids. CDR3 coding DNA: TGTGCCAGCAGTTTTCCAGGCAATGAGCAGTTCTTC. Translating it yields CASSFPGNEQFF.

The rearrangement joins TRBV4-2 to TRBJ1-4; no firm D call. The CDR3 has 15 amino acids. Germline V gives CDR1 LGHNA, CDR2 YNFKEQ. The V and J ends lost 3 bases and 7 bases respectively, with 15 bases between them. The CDR3 DNA reads as TGTGCCAGCAGCCAGATACAACTTGGGAGTGAAAAACTGTTTTTT. The encoded protein is CASSQIQLGSEKLFF.

The sample holds one count of this clone. The J gene is TRBJ2-5, the V gene TRBV6-6; no clear D. V was cut by 2 bases and J by 4 bases, with 5 bases left in between. The CDR3 extends over 12 amino acids. CDR1 MNHNY and CDR2 SVGAGI come from the germline V gene (reference sequence). Written as DNA, the CDR3 is TGTGCCAGCAGTTACCCCAGAGAGACCCAGTACTTC. As protein: CASSYPRETQYF.

Details on this clone: This may be a read error: a much more frequent sequence differs by one nucleotide. Additional DNA sequences in this sample encode the identical CDR3. The V gene is TRBV9, the J gene TRBJ1-3; no clear D gene. The CDR3 covers 13 residues. The V gene lost 0 bases and the J gene lost 3 bases, with 4 bases spanning the gap. Germline V gene data show CDR1 as SGDLS and CDR2 as YYNGEE. Here the CDR3 DNA reads TGTGCCAGCAGCGTAGAAGGTGGAAACACCATATATTTT. Its protein is CASSVEGGNTIYF.